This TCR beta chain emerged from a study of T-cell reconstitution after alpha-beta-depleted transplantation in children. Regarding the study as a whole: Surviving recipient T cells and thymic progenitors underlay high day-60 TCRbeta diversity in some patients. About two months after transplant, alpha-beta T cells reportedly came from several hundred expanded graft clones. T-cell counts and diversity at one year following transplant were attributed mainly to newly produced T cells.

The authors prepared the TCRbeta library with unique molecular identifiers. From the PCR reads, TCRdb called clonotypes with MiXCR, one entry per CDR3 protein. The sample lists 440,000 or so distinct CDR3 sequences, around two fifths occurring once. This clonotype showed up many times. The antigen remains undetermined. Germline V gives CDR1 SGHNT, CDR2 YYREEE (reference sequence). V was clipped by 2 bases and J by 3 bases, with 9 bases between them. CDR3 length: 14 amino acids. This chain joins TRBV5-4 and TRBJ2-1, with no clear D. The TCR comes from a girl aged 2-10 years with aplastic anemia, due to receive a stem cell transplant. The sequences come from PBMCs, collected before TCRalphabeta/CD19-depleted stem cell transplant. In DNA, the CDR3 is TGTGCCAGCAGCTTATTTACCAGCTACAATGAGCAGTTCTTC. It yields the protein CASSLFTSYNEQFF.